The 16 T cell receptor beta chains in this list originate from one sample, sequenced in a study of T cells expressing NK-cell markers. With the 5' RACE reads reprocessed, TCRdb shows one record per CDR3 protein and no DNA. Seen in this sample are 300,000 to 450,000 distinct CDR3 sequences; the ten most common clones hold over 4%. Sequencing input: blood T cells: a sorted CD56 or NKG2C T cell subset, CD4+ or CD8+ T cells, or bulk PBMC T cells (not recorded which). The receptors here all came from a man between 18 and 69 years old in good health.

V gene TRBV27 combines with J gene TRBJ1-6; there is no DNA to check the TCRdb D call of TRBD1. This CDR3 is built from 12 residues. Germline V gene data show CDR1 as MNHEY and CDR2 as SMNVEV (reference sequence). The CDR3 here is CASSQGGGPLHF.

The genes are TRBV6-6 and TRBJ1-2. The germline CDR1 and CDR2 sequences are MNHNY and SVGAGI (reference sequence). The CDR3 totals 15 residues. This CDR3 is CASSEVRRANYGYTF.

This chain links TRBV5-8 with TRBJ2-6; as DNA is missing, the TRBD1 call by TCRdb cannot be tested. This CDR3 is 17 amino acids long. Germline V CDR1 and CDR2: SGHTS, YDEGEE. The CDR3 here is CASSRPAGAYGANVLTF.

This chain links TRBV25-1 with TRBJ2-7; with no DNA, the TCRdb D assignment of TRBD1 cannot be verified. The CDR3 spans 14 residues. Germline CDR1 reads MGHDK; CDR2 reads SYGVNS. The chain's CDR3 is CASLGTGRSYEQYF.

The CDR3 protein is CASNAGRMNTEAFF. This chain connects TRBV12-3 or TRBV12-4 to TRBJ1-1. The CDR3 is made up of 14 amino acids.

V and J are TRBV5-6 and TRBJ2-1; the D call of TRBD2 rests on TCRdb alone, since no DNA is present to check it. The germline V gene encodes CDR1 SGHDT and CDR2 YYEEEE. The CDR3 extends over 13 amino acids. CDR3 loop: CASTAYSGYEQFF.

The chain recombines TRBV20-1 with TRBJ2-3; absent DNA, TCRdb's TRBD1 call cannot be checked. The CDR3 has 16 residues. Germline V gives CDR1 DFQATT, CDR2 SNEGSKA (reference sequence). CDR3 amino acids: CSARGSSGDEGDTQYF.

The chain combines TRBV5-1 with TRBJ2-5; no DNA is available, so the TRBD2 call from TCRdb remains unchecked. From germline, CDR1 is SGHRS and CDR2 YFSETQ. The CDR3 runs to 16 residues. CDR3 sequence reads: CASSWAWGSGQETQYF.

This chain joins TRBV7-2 and TRBJ1-2; TCRdb's D gene call, TRBD1, goes unchecked for lack of DNA. Germline V gives CDR1 SGHTA, CDR2 FQGNSA. This CDR3 is built from 14 residues. This CDR3 reads CASSLEGRDRGYTF.

The chain couples TRBV2 to TRBJ2-3. The germline CDR1 and CDR2 sequences are SNHLY and FYNNEI. This CDR3 has 15 residues. The CDR3: CASSAFVASTDTQYF.

The chain carries TRBV6-5 and TRBJ2-4; TCRdb selects TRBD1, and the lack of DNA leaves this call unchecked. The CDR3 covers 15 residues. From germline, CDR1 is MNHEY and CDR2 SVGAGI. This CDR3 reads CASSYLRQGFNIQYF.

The chain employs TRBV6-1 and TRBJ1-5; absent DNA, TCRdb's TRBD1 call cannot be checked. Germline-derived CDR1 and CDR2 are MNHNS and SASEGT. The CDR3 sequence is 16 residues long. The CDR3 sequence: CASSPAGGNSNQPQHF.

The chain is built from TRBV3-1 and TRBJ2-3; TCRdb's D gene call, TRBD2, goes unchecked for lack of DNA. Looked up from germline, CDR1 is LGHDT and CDR2 is YNNKEL (reference sequence). The CDR3 consists of 15 residues. CDR3 sequence: CASKGTTNPFDTQYF.

The CDR3 loop is CASSLDGAGTQYF. This sequence joins TRBV5-1 and TRBJ2-5; without DNA, the TCRdb call of TRBD1 cannot be checked. Germline V CDR1 and CDR2: SGHRS, YFSETQ. The CDR3 sequence is 13 residues long. Full variable domain (remainder filled in from reference TRBV5-1 and TRBJ2-5): KAGVTQTPRYLIKTRGQQVTLSCSPISGHRSVSWYQQTPGQGLQFLFEYFSETQRNKGNFPGRFSGRQFSNSRSEMNVSTLELGDSALYLCASSLDGAGTQYFGPGTRLLVL.

CDR3 in amino acids: CSAKRDGTYEQYF. This rearrangement joins TRBV20-1 to TRBJ2-7; lacking DNA, the TRBD1 call made by TCRdb goes unchecked. CDR1 and CDR2 (germline): DFQATT, SNEGSKA (reference sequence). This CDR3 contains 13 residues.

V is TRBV14 and J is TRBJ2-7; absent DNA, TCRdb's TRBD2 call cannot be checked. The V gene's germline CDR1 is SGHDN and CDR2 FVKESK. CDR3 length: 14 residues. CDR3 in amino acids: CASSRGLLAGEQYF.